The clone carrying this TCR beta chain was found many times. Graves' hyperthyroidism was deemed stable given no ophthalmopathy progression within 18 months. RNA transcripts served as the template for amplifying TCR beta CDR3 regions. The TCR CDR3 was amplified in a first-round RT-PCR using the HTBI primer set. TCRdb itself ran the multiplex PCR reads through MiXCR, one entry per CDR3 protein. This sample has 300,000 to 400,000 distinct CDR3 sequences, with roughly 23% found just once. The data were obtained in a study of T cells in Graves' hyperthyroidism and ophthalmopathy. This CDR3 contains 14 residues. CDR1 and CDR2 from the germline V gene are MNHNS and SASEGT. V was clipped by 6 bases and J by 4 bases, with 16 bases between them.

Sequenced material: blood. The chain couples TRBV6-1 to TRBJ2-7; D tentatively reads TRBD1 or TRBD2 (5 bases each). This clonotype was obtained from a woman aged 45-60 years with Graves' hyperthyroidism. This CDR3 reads CASRAREGPYEQYF. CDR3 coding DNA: TGTGCCAGCAGAGCCCGAGAGGGGCCTTACGAGCAGTACTTC.